These 26 T cell receptor beta chains were sequenced from one sample in a study of early T cells in non-severe SARS-CoV-2 infection. TCRdb recomputed calls from the 5' RACE reads with MiXCR, one row per CDR3 protein. Of about 97,000 distinct CDR3 sequences listed, 8% to 13% are singletons. The sequencing used whole blood, collected at baseline. The receptors here all came from an adult who was a healthcare worker with PCR-confirmed SARS-CoV-2 infection or an uninfected control (not recorded which).

This clonotype has more than one count but fewer than ten. This chain links TRBV29-1 with TRBJ2-1; 7 bases are shared with TRBD1. The CDR3 contains 11 residues. The ends lost 5 bases at V and 6 bases at J; junction bases unmatched: 1. Germline-derived CDR1 and CDR2 are SQVTM and ANQGSEA. Written as DNA, the CDR3 is TGCAGCGTTTACAGGGGCAATGAGCAGTTCTTC. Translated, it gives CSVYRGNEQFF.

This clonotype was counted only a few times. The chain is built from TRBV6-5 and TRBJ2-3, with TRBD2 matching 7 bases. The CDR3 loop spans 17 amino acids. The V segment lost 6 bases and the J segment 3 bases; nucleotides outside the gene matches: 15. Germline-derived CDR1 and CDR2 are MNHEY and SVGAGI. The CDR3 DNA reads as TGTGCCAGCAGCCTCGTATATCCGGGAGGATTGACAGATACGCAGTATTTT. Its translation is CASSLVYPGGLTDTQYF.

This clonotype was seen a handful of times. V is TRBV18 and J is TRBJ2-7; TRBD2 matches at 7 bases. This CDR3 comprises 16 residues. CDR1 and CDR2 from the germline V gene are KGHSH and LQKENI. J gave up 1 base and V 3 bases, and 9 bases lay outside the gene matches. The DNA of the CDR3 is TGTGCCAGCTCACCGTCGGCGGGGGACGTTTCCTACGAGCAGTACTTC. Its translation: CASSPSAGDVSYEQYF.

This clonotype was counted many times. V is TRBV7-2 and J is TRBJ1-5, with TRBD1 matching over 8 bases. Germline CDR1 SGHTA, CDR2 FQGNSA. Trimming cost V 1 base and J 6 bases; bases outside gene matches: 8. CDR3 length: 16 amino acids. CDR3 bases: TGTGCCAGCAGCTTAGGAGGGCAGGGGGCTGCTCAGCCCCAGCATTTT. Protein sequence: CASSLGGQGAAQPQHF.

This clonotype was counted between two and nine times. The chain uses TRBV6-6 and TRBJ2-2; no clear D. Trimming stripped 2 bases from V and 3 bases from J, with 10 bases between. The CDR3 extends over 15 amino acids. The germline gives CDR1 MNHNY, CDR2 SVGAGI (reference sequence). The CDR3 spells CASSYSLEHTGELFF. The CDR3 DNA sequence: TGTGCCAGCAGTTACAGCCTAGAACACACCGGGGAGCTGTTTTTT.

This clonotype occurred many times. The chain joins TRBV7-9 to TRBJ2-5; D unresolved. This CDR3 is 15 amino acids long. Germline CDR1 is SEHNR and CDR2 is FQNEAQ (reference sequence). V was trimmed by 1 base and J by 2 bases, leaving 11 bases between them. CDR3 in amino acids: CASSLGSYLQETQYF. The CDR3 DNA reads TGTGCCAGCAGCTTAGGCTCATATCTTCAAGAGACCCAGTACTTC.

The chain employs TRBV4-2 and TRBJ2-5, with 9 bases lining up with TRBD2. Looked up from germline, CDR1 is LGHNA and CDR2 is YNFKEQ. V gave up 4 bases and J gave up 0 bases; unmatched junction bases: 9. The CDR3 length is 17 residues. CDR3 in DNA: TGTGCCAGCAGCCTAAGAGTGTCTAGCGGGAACCAAGAGACCCAGTACTTC. Its protein is CASSLRVSSGNQETQYF.

The chain is built from TRBV20-1 and TRBJ2-7; D tentatively fits TRBD1 or TRBD2 (6 bases each). The CDR3 has 18 residues. V was shortened by 1 base and J by 1 base, with 23 bases between the two germline ends. Germline V gene data show CDR1 as DFQATT and CDR2 as SNEGSKA (reference sequence). The CDR3 here is CSARGAPTSIQGSYEQYF. CDR3 nucleotides: TGCAGTGCTAGAGGGGCACCCACTAGCATCCAGGGGTCCTACGAGCAGTACTTC.

This clonotype has a handful of counts. The V gene is TRBV10-2, the J gene TRBJ2-3; 8 nucleotides line up with TRBD2. Germline loops: CDR1 WSHSY, CDR2 SAAADI. With V trimmed by 5 bases and J by 5 bases, 6 bases remained unmatched. This CDR3 has 14 residues. The CDR3 nucleotides are TGCGCCAGCAGTTCGGGAGGGGGGCAAGATACGCAGTATTTT. Protein sequence: CASSSGGGQDTQYF.

The rearrangement links TRBV19 to TRBJ2-7; 7 bases are a match to TRBD2. The CDR3 sequence is 17 residues long. Germline CDR1 LNHDA, CDR2 SQIVND (reference sequence). V was pared by 6 bases and J by 0 bases, with 14 bases of the junction left unmatched. This chain's CDR3 is CASSLSASGWSSYEQYF. The CDR3 bases are TGTGCCAGTAGCCTTAGCGCTAGCGGATGGAGCTCCTACGAGCAGTACTTC.

There are a few counts of this clonotype. The genes are TRBV20-1 and TRBJ2-1; D uncertain. Per the germline V gene, CDR1 is DFQATT and CDR2 is SNEGSKA (reference sequence). V gave up 5 bases and J gave up 2 bases, with 19 bases separating them. The CDR3 has 16 residues. CDR3 nucleotide sequence: TGCAGTGCTCTCTCCTTGACTGTGACACCCTACAATGAGCAGTTCTTC. This encodes CSALSLTVTPYNEQFF.

This clonotype was found many times. The genes are TRBV12-3 or TRBV12-4 and TRBJ2-5, with D possibly being TRBD1 (8 bases). V was cut by 6 bases and J by 4 bases, with 24 bases left in between. CDR3 length: 17 amino acids. CDR3 loop: CASRDGQGGPKSETQYF. In DNA, the CDR3 is TGTGCCAGCAGGGATGGACAGGGAGGGCCCAAGTCAGAGACCCAGTACTTC.

This clonotype was seen ten or more times. The V gene is TRBV20-1, the J gene TRBJ1-2; no clear D. V lost 2 bases and J 4 bases, leaving 11 bases between the germline ends. The CDR3 length is 13 residues. The germline V gene encodes CDR1 DFQATT and CDR2 SNEGSKA (reference sequence). In DNA form, the CDR3 reads TGCAGTGCTAGATGGGGAGGGTTCTATGGCTACACCTTC. As protein: CSARWGGFYGYTF.

This clonotype has more than one count but fewer than ten. The chain couples TRBV12-3 or TRBV12-4 to TRBJ2-2; no clear D gene. Trimming removed 6 bases at V and 0 bases at J, with 11 bases between. The CDR3 extends over 15 amino acids. The CDR3 region has the DNA TGTGCCAGCAGCCGCAAAACTTCGAACACCGGGGAGCTGTTTTTT. Translated: CASSRKTSNTGELFF.

This clonotype was counted at least ten times. This chain connects TRBV19 to TRBJ2-6, with 7 bases matching TRBD1. V dropped 7 bases and J dropped 0; count of bases not matched to a gene: 6. The germline V gene has CDR1 LNHDA and CDR2 SQIVND (reference sequence). The CDR3 consists of 16 residues. CDR3 sequence: CASIGQAISGANVLTF. In DNA, the CDR3 is TGTGCCAGTATTGGACAGGCCATCTCTGGGGCCAACGTCCTGACTTTC.

This clonotype was recorded many times. CDR3 protein: CASSQGGAYKQFF. For the CDR3, the DNA is TGTGCCAGCAGCCAGGGGGGGGCTTACAAGCAGTTCTTC. The chain joins TRBV3-1 to TRBJ2-1, with D possibly matching TRBD2 (7 bases). CDR1 and CDR2 (germline): LGHDT, YNNKEL (reference sequence). Trimming left V 3 bases short and J 11 bases short, with 14 bases between. The CDR3 is made up of 13 amino acids.

This clonotype was seen many times. The chain joins TRBV7-9 to TRBJ1-2; 7 nucleotides agree with TRBD1. Germline V lookup: CDR1 SEHNR, CDR2 FQNEAQ (reference sequence). Trimming took 0 bases from V and 3 from J; bases not matched to a gene: 4. This CDR3 comprises 15 residues. CDR3 DNA sequence: TGTGCCAGCAGCTTAGCTCAGGGGGTCGACTATGGCTACACCTTC. It specifies CASSLAQGVDYGYTF.

This clonotype was seen a handful of times. The J gene is TRBJ2-2, the V gene TRBV19; perhaps TRBD1 as D (6 bases). Trimming took off 8 bases at V and 4 bases at J, with 11 bases between the two ends. Germline V gene sequence: CDR1 LNHDA, CDR2 SQIVND (reference sequence). The CDR3 is made up of 13 amino acids. The CDR3 DNA reads as TGTGCCAGTCACAGGGATCGCACCGGGGAGCTGTTTTTT. This gives the protein CASHRDRTGELFF.

A few counts support this clonotype. The chain links TRBV7-9 to TRBJ1-3; 7 bases line up with TRBD1. This CDR3 is 15 amino acids long. Germline values: CDR1 SEHNR, CDR2 FQNEAQ (reference sequence). J was trimmed by 0 bases and V by 5 bases; bases with no gene match: 4. CDR3 in amino acids: CASSPGQLSGNTIYF. CDR3 nucleotides: TGTGCCAGCAGCCCGGGACAGCTCTCTGGAAACACCATATATTTT.

The chain couples TRBV11-2 to TRBJ1-4; D perhaps matches TRBD1 (5 bases). Trimming removed 6 bases at V and 8 bases at J, with 7 bases between. This CDR3 is built from 11 residues. Per the germline V gene, CDR1 is SGHAT and CDR2 is FQNNGV. This chain's CDR3 is CASSEGEKLFF. Here the CDR3 DNA reads TGTGCCAGCAGTGAGGGGGAAAAACTGTTTTTT.

This clonotype was seen at least ten times. The chain recombines TRBV29-1 with TRBJ1-1, with unresolved D. The germline V gene has CDR1 SQVTM and CDR2 ANQGSEA. The CDR3 is made up of 14 amino acids. V was pared by 2 bases and J by 1 base, with 11 bases between. CDR3 loop: CSVETPSPNTEAFF. The CDR3 bases are TGCAGCGTTGAAACCCCCAGCCCGAACACTGAAGCTTTCTTT.

This clonotype was picked up a small number of times. The chain recombines TRBV27 with TRBJ2-3; D gene unclear. CDR3 length: 14 residues. Trimming removed 2 bases at V and 0 bases at J, with 6 bases between. Germline V lookup: CDR1 MNHEY, CDR2 SMNVEV (reference sequence). CDR3 DNA: TGTGCCAGCAGTTTAAAGCTTAGCACAGATACGCAGTATTTT. Translated: CASSLKLSTDTQYF.

This clonotype was counted many times. This chain joins TRBV19 and TRBJ2-2, with D possibly being TRBD1 or TRBD2 (5 bases each). The CDR3 runs to 13 residues. V was clipped by 6 bases and J by 6 bases, with 11 bases between them. Germline values: CDR1 LNHDA, CDR2 SQIVND (reference sequence). The CDR3 DNA follows: TGTGCCAGTAGGATCAGGGAGTCCGGGGAGCTGTTTTTT. This gives the protein CASRIRESGELFF. Combining the CDR3 with reference TRBV19 and TRBJ2-2 gives the whole variable domain DGGITQSPKYLFRKEGQNVTLSCEQNLNHDAMYWYRQDPGQGLRLIYYSQIVNDFQKGDIAEGYSVSREKKESFPLTVTSAQKNPTAFYLCASRIRESGELFFGEGSRLTVL.

The rearrangement links TRBV5-6 to TRBJ2-1; D ambiguous. This CDR3 region has 17 residues. Trimming stripped 2 bases from V and 5 bases from J, with 20 bases between. Germline CDR1 SGHDT, CDR2 YYEEEE. The CDR3, as DNA: TGTGCCAGCAGCTTCACAAATACCCCCGCAAAGGACAATGAGCAGTTCTTC. It translates to CASSFTNTPAKDNEQFF.

CDR3 bases: TGTGCCATCAGTGAGTCCGATACGCAGTATTTT. This codes for CAISESDTQYF. The chain couples TRBV10-3 to TRBJ2-3; no clear D. The CDR3 is 11 residues long. Trimming pared 0 bases from V and 6 bases from J, leaving 1 base between. The germline V gene encodes CDR1 ENHRY and CDR2 SYGVKD.

The chain recombines TRBV20-1 with TRBJ2-2, with D possibly being TRBD1 or TRBD2 (5 bases each). Trimming removed 6 bases from V and 7 bases from J, with 18 bases in between. Germline values: CDR1 DFQATT, CDR2 SNEGSKA (reference sequence). The CDR3 consists of 14 residues. CDR3 in amino acids: CSAIWDRGSGELFF. DNA of the CDR3: TGCAGTGCGATATGGGACCGGGGAAGCGGGGAGCTGTTTTTT.